The subject of this entry is one T cell receptor beta chain. Trimming took 2 bases from V and 4 from J, leaving 8 bases between them. The CDR3 sequence is 13 residues long. Looked up from germline, CDR1 is LNHDA and CDR2 is SQIVND (reference sequence). The PCR contained 60 Vbeta and 13 Jbeta primers. Profiled with immunoSEQ multiplex PCR; TCRdb holds only in-frame clones, not every one. The sample has under 150,000 clones, 75% to 85% seen once; the top ten hold around 2.5%. The data are from a study of cytomegalovirus exposure and HLA in healthy donors. The clonotype originates from a man aged 50 to 59 in good health and CMV-seronegative. V and J are TRBV19 and TRBJ2-5; possibly TRBD1 for D (6 bases). Sequencing input: PBMCs. In DNA form, the CDR3 reads TGTGCCAGTAGTATAACAGGGAGAGAGACCCAGTACTTC. Translated, it gives CASSITGRETQYF. Supplemented by reference TRBV19 and TRBJ2-5, the full variable domain reads DGGITQSPKYLFRKEGQNVTLSCEQNLNHDAMYWYRQDPGQGLRLIYYSQIVNDFQKGDIAEGYSVSREKKESFPLTVTSAQKNPTAFYLCASSITGRETQYFGPGTRLLVL.